The subject of this entry is one TCR beta chain. Antigen specificity is unknown. Other DNA sequences from this sample encode an identical CDR3 as well. There are 12 residues in the CDR3. Deletions cut 3 bases from V and 3 bases from J, with 4 bases between. Germline assignment: CDR1 LNHNV and CDR2 YYDKDF (reference sequence). This sample was taken from a study of CD8+ T cells in alopecia areata. About the research overall: Treated patients were dosed with oral tofacitinib, taking 5 to 10 mg twice daily. Broader study findings: Higher clonality was seen in lesional scalp than in normal scalp, especially in alopecia totalis/universalis. Tofacitinib significantly brought down scalp clonality and expanded CD8+ clones among top 100.

Indicated treatment: oral pan-JAK inhibitor, 5-10 mg twice daily. Alopecia areata patients had lesional scalp punch biopsies and peripheral blood taken from them. Reverse transcribed after extraction, RNA yielded cDNA as the sequencing template. Clones were read by immunoSEQ multiplex PCR, and TCRdb kept only the in-frame ones, dropping some. The data show 270,000 or so clones, 58% seen once. The V call is TRBV15, the J call TRBJ2-3; D gene ambiguous. The sequence was obtained from a human donor with alopecia areata. The sample in question was CD4+ T cells sorted from blood, obtained at week 24, from a patient treated with tofacitinib. In nucleotides, the CDR3 is TGTGCCACCAGCAGGGCGACAGATACGCAGTATTTT. As protein: CATSRATDTQYF.